The present T cell receptor (beta chain) was sequenced within a study of shared clonotypes between healthy human individuals (dated by TCRdb to the early 2020s). For the wider study: A few men and a couple of women, aged 18 to 49 years, made up the cohort. Different laboratories and diverse techniques were used to prepare libraries and sequence TCR repertoires, to increase sequencing depth and limit assay-specific biases. For each donor, CD4 naive and CD4 memory were each run on three plates, CD8 naive on two plates, and CD8 memory on one plate. Each donor's leukapheresis produced roughly between roughly 0.94 and 9.5 billion PBMCs. To estimate repertoire size and how much clonotype sharing occurs between individuals, the study deeply sequenced the blood TCR repertoires of five healthy adults. Here is what the overall study found, with its caveats: Even with the large sequencing depth, rarefaction of the sorted-subset datasets indicated that sequencing was incomplete. Because the study included a small number of donors, the genetic and exposure-history diversity represented was limited. Pairwise subsampling indicated that sequencing depth was expected to affect the degree of clonotype sharing among donors. When a few donors were compared, the shared fraction of clonotypes was about 5% for naive CD4, 3.5% for naive CD8, 2.3% for memory CD4, and roughly 0.4% for memory CD8. Compared with non-shared clonotypes, the clonotypes found in all four sorted-subset donors had higher generation probabilities. Sampling was limited to blood, and TCR repertoires in tissue likely differ from TCR repertoires in blood. Naive subsets generally had larger estimated clonotype richness than memory subsets did.

From the germline V gene, CDR1 is MDHEN and CDR2 is SYDVKM. The germline V and J ends show losses of 6 bases and 4 bases respectively, and no gene match explains 7 bases of the junction. There are 15 amino acids in the CDR3, from cysteine to phenylalanine inclusive. The only DNA kept is the CDR3, 45 bases in frame from the first base. Using the deep immunoSEQ assay, multiplex PCR amplified TCR CDR3 regions from genomic DNA. Extracted genomic DNA from each cell subset was spread evenly across all wells of several immunoSEQ 96-well plates, with each plate serving as a replicate. For sorted subsets, each replicate PCR was loaded with approximately 0.2 ug genomic DNA, equivalent to about 30,000 T cell genomes. The purified libraries were quantified using a Qubit 3.0 fluorometer, sized with a Bioanalyzer 2100, and then quantified again using the KAPA Library Quantification kit. Every immunoSEQ 96-well plate was sequenced on a dedicated single-read 150-cycle Illumina NextSeq 550 flow cell. The authors' pipeline ran thus. Because the immunoSEQ output included only junctional sequences and no quality scores, the filtering could not be the same as the filtering used for full-length reads. To assign V/J genes and CDR3, sequences were annotated using PyIR, a Python wrapper for IgBLAST v1.9, with IMGT germline references. Reads were filtered out if the reads had weak V/J assignments (E-value above 1e-6), no CDR3, stop codons, out-of-frame junctions, or ambiguous translated residues. V3J clonotypes were defined by identical inferred V gene, J gene, and CDR3 amino acid sequence. Percentage overlap between repertoires was computed as shared unique clonotypes divided by the size of the smaller repertoire. Richness of each repertoire was evaluated using RTK rarefaction, the Chao1 estimator, and Recon v2.1 estimates of unobserved clonotypes. OLGA was used to compute generation probabilities for all TCRbeta clonotypes that the gDNA method yielded from a few donors. The table comes from immuneACCESS by way of TCRdb, which keeps in-frame sequences with V and J called. Part of the clones is missing from these tables; in studies checked, under half for an unresolved V gene and the rest for unknown reasons. D and trimming were read from the DNA, whereas the V and J calls and clone size are those reported in that table. This sample gives some 2.4 million clones in total; 93% of them show up just once. 0.36% of the sample goes to the ten largest clones.

Healthy HIV-negative adults with no recently reported acute infections or vaccinations were included as donors. All donors were Caucasian adults living in Nashville, Tennessee, USA. CD4+ T cells were enriched by magnetic negative selection, after which naive cells were positively selected on CD45RA and the negative fraction was taken as the memory subset. After blood collection by leukapheresis, PBMCs were isolated using Ficoll-Histopaque density gradient centrifugation and then cryopreserved in the vapor phase of liquid nitrogen. Purity and quantity of every magnetically sorted T cell population were checked by analytical flow cytometry. Each sorted fraction had its genomic DNA isolated and then quantified by UV absorbance on a Nanodrop 2000c. Turning to this clone: Its antigen remains undetermined. The sample holds no much larger clone one base away, and base qualities are not on file.

The source is a man between 18 and 35 years old in good health. Some clones in this sample may be carry-over from other donors' samples. The sample consisted of naive CD4+ T cells from PBMCs. The cell subset or site tag for this specimen amounts to: CD45RA+ positively selected. The chain uses TRBV28 and TRBJ1-1; TRBD1 aligns with 11 central bases. The nucleotide sequence is given as TGTGCCAGCAGCGAAGGACAGGGGGCGAGCACTGAAGCTTTCTTT. The translation is CASSEGQGASTEAFF.